These 10 T cell receptor beta chains share one sample of origin, sequenced in a study of identical twins. TCRdb re-called the 5' RACE reads through MiXCR, storing one row per CDR3 protein. The sample has about 530,000 distinct CDR3 sequences, 15% seen once. This sample also appeared in a second study, on yellow fever vaccine responses in identical twins.

Sequencing was done on a sample of CD4+ T cells sorted from blood. These receptors were obtained from a woman between 18 and 29 years old in good health.

A few counts support this clonotype. The chain has TRBV29-1 and TRBJ2-5; D remains ambiguous. Germline loops: CDR1 SQVTM, CDR2 ANQGSEA. V was cut by 6 bases and J by 5 bases, with 16 bases left in between. This CDR3 has 13 amino acids. CDR3 sequence: CSVWVFIPETQYF. The CDR3 coding sequence is TGCAGCGTGTGGGTCTTCATACCGGAGACCCAGTACTTC.

The CDR3 DNA reads TGTGCCAGCAGTGAAGGGGGGGCGGGCGCAGATACGCAGTATTTT. It translates to CASSEGGAGADTQYF. This chain joins TRBV2 and TRBJ2-3; D may correspond to TRBD1 or TRBD2 (6 bases each). The germline V gene encodes CDR1 SNHLY and CDR2 FYNNEI. This CDR3 is built from 15 residues. Trimming pared 1 base from V and 4 bases from J, leaving 12 bases between.

This clonotype was seen at least ten times. This sequence joins TRBV7-2 and TRBJ2-1; TRBD2 matches at 7 bases. In germline, CDR1 is SGHTA, CDR2 FQGNSA. V gave up 1 base and J gave up 3 bases; unmatched junction bases: 6. The CDR3 is 16 residues long. The CDR3 DNA is TGTGCCAGCAGCTTAGTAAGGCTAGCGGTCTACAATGAGCAGTTCTTC. It translates to CASSLVRLAVYNEQFF.

V and J are TRBV2 and TRBJ1-1; D is unclear. Trimming removed 4 bases at V and 1 base at J, with 7 bases between. The CDR3 length is 13 residues. Germline lookup yields CDR1 SNHLY and CDR2 FYNNEI. For the CDR3, the DNA is TGTGCCAGCAGTGGACTCCCGAACACTGAAGCTTTCTTT. It translates to CASSGLPNTEAFF.

The chain uses TRBV6-5 and TRBJ1-2, with D possibly TRBD1 on 6 matching bases. This CDR3 region has 12 residues. Germline CDR1 MNHEY, CDR2 SVGAGI. The V gene lost 5 bases and the J gene lost 6 bases, with 10 bases spanning the gap. This chain's CDR3 is CASSNRVHGYTF. The CDR3 nucleotides are TGTGCCAGCAGTAACAGGGTCCATGGCTACACCTTC.

This clonotype was detected a few times. J is TRBJ2-5 and V is TRBV7-8, with D perhaps assigned TRBD1 or TRBD2 (6 bases each). The CDR3 is made up of 17 amino acids. V was cut by 1 base and J by 4 bases, with 19 bases left in between. Germline CDR1 is SGHVS and CDR2 is FQNEAQ. This chain's CDR3 is CASSLVAGGREGETQYF. Here the CDR3 DNA reads TGTGCCAGCAGCTTAGTGGCTGGGGGGCGCGAGGGAGAGACCCAGTACTTC.

This clonotype was observed at least ten times. The chain has TRBV25-1 and TRBJ2-3; 9 bases agree with TRBD1. Germline values: CDR1 MGHDK, CDR2 SYGVNS. The CDR3 length is 14 residues. The ends lost 7 bases at V and 3 bases at J; junction bases unmatched: 5. The CDR3 sequence: CASTEGQGTDTQYF. The DNA for the CDR3 is TGTGCCAGCACCGAGGGACAGGGAACAGATACGCAGTATTTT.

A few counts support this clonotype. The CDR3 reads CASRSTGYEQYF. CDR3 nucleotide sequence: TGTGCCAGCAGGTCGACCGGCTACGAGCAGTACTTC. V gene TRBV6-6 combines with J gene TRBJ2-7; D is unclear. In germline, CDR1 is MNHNY, CDR2 SVGAGI (reference sequence). This CDR3 spans 12 amino acids. The germline V and J ends were trimmed by 6 bases and 3 bases, with 9 bases remaining between them.

The J gene is TRBJ2-3, the V gene TRBV6-5, with 9 bases matching TRBD1. The germline V gene encodes CDR1 MNHEY and CDR2 SVGAGI. CDR3 length equals 16 residues. V gave up 4 bases and J gave up 2 bases; unmatched junction bases: 7. In nucleotides, the CDR3 is TGTGCCAGCAGTTTGATGAGGACAGGGGCCACAGATACGCAGTATTTT. Its translation: CASSLMRTGATDTQYF.

This chain connects TRBV27 to TRBJ2-6; D might be TRBD1 (5 bases). The CDR3 sequence is 15 residues long. The germline V gene encodes CDR1 MNHEY and CDR2 SMNVEV (reference sequence). V was trimmed by 6 bases and J by 5 bases, leaving 14 bases between them. As DNA, the CDR3 is TGTGCCAGCAGCGCTGACAGTGTAAGGGCCAACGTCCTGACTTTC. It yields the protein CASSADSVRANVLTF.